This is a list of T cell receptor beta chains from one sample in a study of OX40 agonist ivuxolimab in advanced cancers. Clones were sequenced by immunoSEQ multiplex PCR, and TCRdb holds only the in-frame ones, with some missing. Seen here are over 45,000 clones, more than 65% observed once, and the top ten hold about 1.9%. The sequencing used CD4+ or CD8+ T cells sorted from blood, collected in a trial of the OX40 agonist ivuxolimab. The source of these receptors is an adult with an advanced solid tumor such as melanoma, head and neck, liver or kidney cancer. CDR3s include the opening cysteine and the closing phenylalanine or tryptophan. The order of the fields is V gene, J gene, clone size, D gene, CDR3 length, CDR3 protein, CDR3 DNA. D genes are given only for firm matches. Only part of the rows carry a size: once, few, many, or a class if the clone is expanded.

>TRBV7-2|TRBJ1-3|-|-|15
CASSLSWDPGNTIYF
TGTGCCAGCAGCTTAAGTTGGGACCCTGGAAACACCATATATTTT
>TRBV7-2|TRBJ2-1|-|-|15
CASSATSSSYNEQFF
TGTGCCAGCAGCGCGACGAGTTCTTCCTACAATGAGCAGTTCTTC
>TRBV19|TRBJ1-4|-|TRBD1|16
CASSRETGGFNEKLFF
TGTGCCAGTAGTAGAGAAACAGGGGGATTTAATGAAAAACTGTTTTTT
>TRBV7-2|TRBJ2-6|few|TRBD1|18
CASSLRDRVLSGANVLTF
TGTGCCAGCAGCCTCCGGGACAGGGTTTTGTCTGGGGCCAACGTCCTGACTTTC
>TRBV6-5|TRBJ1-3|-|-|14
CASSRAISGNTIYF
TGTGCCAGCAGCCGCGCCATCTCTGGAAACACCATATATTTT
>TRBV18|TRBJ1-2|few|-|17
CASSPPRGREANYGYTF
TGTGCCAGCTCACCACCGCGGGGCAGAGAAGCTAACTATGGCTACACCTTC
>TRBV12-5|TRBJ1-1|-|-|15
CASGFETGRSTEAFF
TGTGCTAGTGGTTTCGAGACAGGCCGTAGCACTGAAGCTTTCTTT
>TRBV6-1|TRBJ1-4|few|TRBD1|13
CASNRDRGEKLFF
TGTGCCAGCAACCGGGACAGGGGTGAAAAACTGTTTTTT
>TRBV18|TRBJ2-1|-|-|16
CASSPPRGGDYNEQFF
TGTGCCAGCTCCCCACCGCGCGGAGGGGACTACAATGAGCAGTTCTTC
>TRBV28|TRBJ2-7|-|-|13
CASSRDTFYEQYF
TGTGCCAGCAGTCGGGACACGTTCTACGAGCAGTACTTC
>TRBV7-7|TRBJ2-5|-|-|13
CASSPDLQETQYF
TGTGCTAGCAGCCCGGACCTACAAGAGACCCAGTACTTC
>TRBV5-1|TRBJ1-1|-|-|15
CASSLAREGNGEAFF
TGCGCCAGCAGCTTGGCCCGGGAAGGTAATGGTGAAGCTTTCTTT
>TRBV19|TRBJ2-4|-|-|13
CASSVRDGNIQYF
TGTGCCAGTAGTGTCCGGGACGGAAACATTCAGTACTTC
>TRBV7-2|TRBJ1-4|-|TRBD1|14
CASSPDRDNEKLFF
TGTGCCAGCAGCCCGGACAGGGACAATGAAAAACTGTTTTTT
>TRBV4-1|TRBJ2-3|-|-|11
CASSQGHTQYF
TGCGCCAGCAGCCAAGGCCATACGCAGTATTTT
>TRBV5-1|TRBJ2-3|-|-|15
CASTRQEIRTDTQYF
TGCGCCAGCACCCGACAGGAGATTAGGACAGATACGCAGTATTTT
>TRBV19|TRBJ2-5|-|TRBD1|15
CASRRATGGDETQYF
TGTGCCAGTAGGAGAGCAACAGGGGGTGACGAGACCCAGTACTTC
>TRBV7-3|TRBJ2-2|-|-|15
CASSLQARGPGELFF
TGTGCCAGCAGCTTACAGGCTAGAGGACCCGGGGAGCTGTTTTTT
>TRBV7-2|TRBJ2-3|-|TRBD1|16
CASSLGTGVGEGTQYF
TGTGCCAGCAGCTTAGGAACAGGGGTCGGAGAAGGTACGCAGTATTTT
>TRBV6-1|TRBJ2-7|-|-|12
CATNTNVREQYF
TGTGCCACCAATACAAATGTGAGGGAGCAGTACTTC
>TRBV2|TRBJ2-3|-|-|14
CASSEVSLVDTQYF
TGTGCCAGCAGTGAAGTCAGCCTCGTAGATACGCAGTATTTT
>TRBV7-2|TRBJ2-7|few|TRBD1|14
CASSRGQGPYEQYF
TGTGCCAGCAGCCGTGGACAGGGCCCCTACGAGCAGTACTTC
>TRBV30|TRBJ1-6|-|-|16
CACDSLRTSYNSPLHF
TGTGCCTGTGACTCCCTCCGGACAAGCTATAATTCACCCCTCCACTTT
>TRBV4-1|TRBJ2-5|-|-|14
CASSPILGRETQYF
TGCGCCAGCAGCCCCATTTTGGGTCGCGAGACCCAGTACTTC
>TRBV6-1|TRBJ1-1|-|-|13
CASSQGLNTEAFF
TGTGCCAGCAGCCAGGGCTTGAACACTGAAGCTTTCTTT
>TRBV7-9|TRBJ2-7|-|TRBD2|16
CASSLGLAKLTYEQYF
TGTGCCAGCAGCTTGGGACTAGCGAAGCTGACCTACGAGCAGTACTTC
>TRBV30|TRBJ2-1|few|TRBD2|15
CAWSVGLAGVVEQFF
TGTGCCTGGAGTGTGGGGCTAGCGGGGGTTGTTGAGCAGTTCTTC
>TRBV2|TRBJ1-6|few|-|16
CASSESPRVSNSPLHF
TGTGCCAGCAGTGAAAGCCCCAGGGTATCCAATTCACCCCTCCACTTT
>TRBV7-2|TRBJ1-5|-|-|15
CASSRTGRSNQPQHF
TGTGCCAGCAGCCGTACGGGCAGAAGCAATCAGCCCCAGCATTTT
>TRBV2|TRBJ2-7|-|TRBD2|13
CATTSGEKYEQYF
TGTGCCACTACTAGCGGGGAGAAGTACGAGCAGTACTTC
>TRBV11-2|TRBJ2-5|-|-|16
CASSLPGGRVGETQYF
TGTGCCAGCAGCTTGCCTGGAGGGCGGGTTGGAGAGACCCAGTACTTC
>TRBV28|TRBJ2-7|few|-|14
CASSSPGIGYEQYF
TGTGCCAGCAGTTCCCCAGGGATAGGGTACGAGCAGTACTTC
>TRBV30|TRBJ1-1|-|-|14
CAWRSGRRRTEAFF
TGTGCCTGGAGAAGTGGACGTAGGAGGACTGAAGCTTTCTTT
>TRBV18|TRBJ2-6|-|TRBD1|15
CASSQTGGGANVLTF
TGTGCCAGCTCACAAACAGGGGGTGGGGCCAACGTCCTGACTTTC
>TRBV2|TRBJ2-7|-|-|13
CASSEAQRGEQYF
TGTGCCAGCAGTGAAGCGCAGAGGGGAGAGCAGTACTTC
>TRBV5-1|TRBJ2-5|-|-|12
CASSLDQETQYF
TGCGCCAGCAGCTTGGACCAAGAGACCCAGTACTTC
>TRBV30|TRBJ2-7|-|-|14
CAWSALGLAYEQYF
TGTGCCTGGAGCGCGCTCGGGCTCGCCTACGAGCAGTACTTC